Each of the 20 T cell receptor beta chains below was sequenced from the same sample in a study of blood T cell repertoires in COVID-19. Generated by immunoSEQ multiplex PCR, the TCRdb table keeps only in-frame clones and is missing some. The sample has fewer than 250,000 clones, more than 85% seen once; the top ten hold 20% to 25%. The sample comprised PBMCs or T cells enriched from blood (not recorded which). Source of these receptors: a woman in her thirties or forties in a cohort exposed to, infected with or recovered from COVID-19 (not recorded which).

V is TRBV5-1 and J is TRBJ1-2; D might be TRBD1 (6 bases). This CDR3 region has 12 residues. Germline V CDR1 and CDR2: SGHRS, YFSETQ. Deletions cut 4 bases from V and 14 bases from J, with 18 bases between. The CDR3 sequence: CASSEGTFLGTF. The CDR3 DNA reads TGCGCCAGCAGCGAGGGGACATTCTTGGGGACCTTC.

The genes are TRBV9 and TRBJ2-3; TRBD2 aligns across 11 bases. Looked up from germline, CDR1 is SGDLS and CDR2 is YYNGEE. The CDR3 has 18 amino acids. The V gene end was trimmed by 4 bases and the J gene end by 3 bases; junction bases not matched to a gene: 13. The DNA for the CDR3 is TGTGCCAGCAGCCCCACAACGGGGACTAGCGGTTATACAGATACGCAGTATTTT. Its protein product is CASSPTTGTSGYTDTQYF.

Points on this clone: This sample includes further DNA sequences coding for the same CDR3. The V and J genes are TRBV7-9 and TRBJ1-1; D ambiguous. Germline lookup yields CDR1 SEHNR and CDR2 FQNEAQ (reference sequence). CDR3 length: 12 amino acids. The V end was cut by 5 bases, the J end by 5 bases, with 9 bases between. The DNA for the CDR3 is TGTGCCAGCAGCCCCCCAAATACTGAAGCTTTCTTT. Translation: CASSPPNTEAFF.

This chain connects TRBV12-5 to TRBJ1-4; D is perhaps TRBD1 (6 bases). The CDR3 spans 16 residues. Germline CDR1 is LGHNT and CDR2 is FRNRAP. Trimming cost V 2 bases and J 5 bases, with 15 bases left between them. The DNA of the CDR3 is TGTGCTAGTGGTTTGCAACAAGGGGGGGGGAATGAAAAACTGTTTTTT. This translates into CASGLQQGGGNEKLFF. The entire variable domain, with the rest obtained from reference TRBV12-5 and TRBJ1-4, is as follows: DARVTQTPRHKVTEMGQEVTMRCQPILGHNTVFWYRQTMMQGLELLAYFRNRAPLDDSGMPKDRFSAEMPDATLATLKIQPSEPRDSAVYFCASGLQQGGGNEKLFFGSGTQLSVL.

The rearrangement links TRBV13 to TRBJ1-2; 11 bases fit TRBD1. The V segment lost 5 bases and the J segment 7 bases; nucleotides outside the gene matches: 3. The germline V gene encodes CDR1 PRHDT and CDR2 FYEKMQ (reference sequence). The CDR3 consists of 13 residues. Here the CDR3 reads CASSAGTGGGYTF. CDR3 sequence (DNA): TGTGCCAGCAGCGCTGGGACAGGGGGTGGCTACACCTTC.

The chain combines TRBV9 with TRBJ1-6, with a weak D call TRBD1 (5 bases). The CDR3 is 15 residues long. Trimming left V 0 bases short and J 7 bases short, with 11 bases between. CDR1 SGDLS and CDR2 YYNGEE come from the germline V gene. The CDR3 loop is CASSVVDRGNSPLHF. The CDR3 bases are TGTGCCAGCAGCGTAGTAGACAGAGGCAATTCACCCCTCCACTTT. The complete variable domain, with remaining parts taken from reference TRBV9 and TRBJ1-6, reads DSGVTQTPKHLITATGQRVTLRCSPRSGDLSVYWYQQSLDQGLQFLIQYYNGEERAKGNILERFSAQQFPDLHSELNLSSLELGDSALYFCASSVVDRGNSPLHFGNGTRLTVT.

The chain recombines TRBV15 with TRBJ2-6, with 10 bases identical to TRBD1. The CDR3 loop spans 17 amino acids. V was clipped by 1 base and J by 2 bases; unmatched bases: 2. Germline V CDR1 and CDR2: LNHNV, YYDKDF (reference sequence). As DNA, the CDR3 is TGTGCCACCAGCAGAGGACAGGGGGCGGCTGGGGCCAACGTCCTGACTTTC. Protein sequence: CATSRGQGAAGANVLTF.

This clone has only one observation. The chain carries TRBV19 and TRBJ1-2; D not resolved. Germline V gives CDR1 LNHDA, CDR2 SQIVND (reference sequence). With 7 bases removed from V and 4 bases from J, the gap between germline ends came to 10 bases. The CDR3 is 12 amino acids. The CDR3 is CASMEDPYGYTF. As DNA, the CDR3 is TGTGCCAGTATGGAGGACCCCTATGGCTACACCTTC.

The chain has TRBV2 and TRBJ2-6, with a weak D call TRBD2 (6 bases). The CDR3 sequence is 15 residues long. CDR1 is SNHLY, CDR2 FYNNEI, per germline. Between the trimmed V and J ends, which lost 6 bases and 2 bases, there was a span of 11 bases. CDR3 protein: CASSGRGTGANVLTF. The CDR3 bases are TGTGCCAGCAGCGGACGGGGGACTGGGGCCAACGTCCTGACTTTC.

The CDR3 sequence is CASSRQGWTEAFF. The CDR3 coding sequence is TGTGCCAGCAGCCGACAGGGTTGGACTGAAGCTTTCTTT. The chain links TRBV3-1 (or the pseudogene TRBV3-2) to TRBJ1-1, with 7 bases fitting TRBD1. J gave up 5 bases and V 4 bases, and 4 bases lay outside the gene matches. This CDR3 contains 13 residues. Germline V CDR1 and CDR2: LGHDT, YNNKEL (reference sequence).

The chain carries TRBV15 and TRBJ2-3; 7 bases agree with TRBD2. With V trimmed by 0 bases and J by 0 bases, 3 bases remained unmatched. Looked up from germline, CDR1 is LNHNV and CDR2 is YYDKDF (reference sequence). The CDR3 is 16 amino acids. The CDR3 reads CATSRDPSGSTDTQYF. CDR3 bases: TGTGCCACCAGCAGAGATCCTAGCGGTAGCACAGATACGCAGTATTTT.

This chain connects TRBV7-8 to TRBJ2-2; unclear D gene. CDR3 length: 15 amino acids. CDR1 is SGHVS and CDR2 is FQNEAQ in the germline V gene. The V end was cut by 0 bases, the J end by 3 bases, with 8 bases between. CDR3 DNA: TGTGCCAGCAGCTTAGCGCAGTCTTACACCGGGGAGCTGTTTTTT. Translating it yields CASSLAQSYTGELFF.

V gene TRBV4-1 combines with J gene TRBJ1-5; 9 bases line up with TRBD1. This CDR3 spans 17 amino acids. Trimming at V came to 1 base and at J to 11 bases, leaving 15 bases not matched to a gene. Germline values: CDR1 MGHRA, CDR2 YSYEKL. This CDR3 reads CASSQGRGQGTAGTQHF. The CDR3 DNA reads as TGCGCCAGCAGCCAAGGAAGGGGACAGGGTACTGCTGGGACCCAGCATTTT.

This chain links TRBV18 with TRBJ2-2; TRBD2 matches at 7 bases. The CDR3 has 17 amino acids. J was trimmed by 4 bases and V by 3 bases; bases with no gene match: 11. Germline V gene sequence: CDR1 KGHSH, CDR2 LQKENI. CDR3: CASSPFDREARTGELFF. In nucleotides, the CDR3 is TGTGCCAGCTCACCCTTCGACCGGGAGGCCCGCACCGGGGAGCTGTTTTTT.

The rearrangement uses TRBV7-9 and TRBJ2-6; a weak D match, TRBD2 (6 bases). Looked up from germline, CDR1 is SEHNR and CDR2 is FQNEAQ (reference sequence). The CDR3 has 18 residues. Trimming stripped 5 bases from V and 0 bases from J, with 17 bases between. This CDR3 reads CASSPGGIPFSGANVLTF. The CDR3 DNA is TGTGCCAGCAGCCCCGGCGGGATACCGTTCTCTGGGGCCAACGTCCTGACTTTC.

The V and J genes are TRBV5-5 and TRBJ1-1, with 12 bases that match TRBD1. Per the germline V gene, CDR1 is SGHKS and CDR2 is YYEKEE (reference sequence). With V trimmed by 4 bases and J by 3 bases, 7 bases remained unmatched. This CDR3 is built from 16 residues. The chain's CDR3 is CASSIGTGGLHTEAFF. DNA of the CDR3: TGTGCCAGCAGCATAGGGACAGGGGGCCTTCACACTGAAGCTTTCTTT.

The CDR3 is CASSQQETQYF. The CDR3 DNA reads as TGCGCCAGCAGCCAACAAGAGACCCAGTACTTC. This chain uses TRBV5-1 with TRBJ2-5; D unclear. This CDR3 is 11 amino acids long. V gave up 4 bases and J gave up 2 bases, with 3 bases separating them. Germline V CDR1 and CDR2: SGHRS, YFSETQ.

The chain employs TRBV28 and TRBJ2-3; the D gene is possibly TRBD1 (5 bases). The V end lost 5 bases, the J end lost 4 bases, and 16 bases lay between the germline ends. From germline, CDR1 is MDHEN and CDR2 SYDVKM. The CDR3 spans 15 residues. CDR3 sequence: CASSAGPSQADTQYF. The CDR3, as DNA: TGTGCCAGCAGTGCTGGACCCTCACAGGCAGATACGCAGTATTTT.

The chain recombines TRBV9 with TRBJ2-2, with 8 nucleotides matching TRBD2. J gave up 1 base and V 4 bases, and 6 bases lay outside the gene matches. Germline loops: CDR1 SGDLS, CDR2 YYNGEE. The length of the CDR3 is 16 residues. The CDR3 sequence is CASSPRSGGNTGELFF. The CDR3 DNA reads as TGTGCCAGCAGCCCTAGGAGCGGGGGGAACACCGGGGAGCTGTTTTTT. The variable domain in full, completed from reference TRBV9 and TRBJ2-2, reads DSGVTQTPKHLITATGQRVTLRCSPRSGDLSVYWYQQSLDQGLQFLIQYYNGEERAKGNILERFSAQQFPDLHSELNLSSLELGDSALYFCASSPRSGGNTGELFFGEGSRLTVL.

The chain carries TRBV4-2 and TRBJ2-1; D perhaps matches TRBD2 (5 bases). The CDR3 sequence is 14 residues long. The ends were cut back, 1 base at V and 6 bases at J, with 10 bases in the middle. CDR1 is LGHNA, CDR2 YNFKEQ, per germline. The CDR3 loop reads CASSQARRVNEQFF. The CDR3 DNA reads TGTGCCAGCAGCCAAGCTCGGCGGGTCAATGAGCAGTTCTTC.